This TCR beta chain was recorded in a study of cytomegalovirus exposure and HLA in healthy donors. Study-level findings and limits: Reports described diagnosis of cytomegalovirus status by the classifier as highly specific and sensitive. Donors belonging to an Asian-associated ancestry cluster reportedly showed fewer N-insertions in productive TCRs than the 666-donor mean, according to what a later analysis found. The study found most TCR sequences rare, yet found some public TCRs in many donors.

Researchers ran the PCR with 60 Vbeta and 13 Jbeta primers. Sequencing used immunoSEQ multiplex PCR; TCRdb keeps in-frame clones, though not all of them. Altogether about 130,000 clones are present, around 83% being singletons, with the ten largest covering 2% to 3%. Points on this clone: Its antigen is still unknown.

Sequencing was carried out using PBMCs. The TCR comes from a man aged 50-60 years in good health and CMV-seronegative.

CDR3 amino acids: CASIVFGGRGSTSKFSVINTEAFF. CDR3 coding DNA: TGTGCCAGCATCGTTTTTGGTGGCAGGGGGTCTACGTCGAAATTTTCTGTGATTAACACTGAAGCTTTCTTT. The rearrangement links TRBV2 to TRBJ1-1; 7 bases line up with TRBD1. Germline V gene sequence: CDR1 SNHLY, CDR2 FYNNEI. The junction had 37 bases not matched to a gene; V was cut back by 7 bases and J by 2 bases. The CDR3 contains 24 residues. The full variable domain, rest sourced from reference TRBV2 and TRBJ1-1, is EPEVTQTPSHQVTQMGQEVILRCVPISNHLYFYWYRQILGQKVEFLVSFYNNEISEKSEIFDDQFSVERPDGSNFTLKIRSTKLEDSAMYFCASIVFGGRGSTSKFSVINTEAFFGQGTRLTVV.